This T cell receptor beta chain was sequenced in a study of cytomegalovirus exposure and HLA in healthy donors. At the level of the study: In terms of ancestry, the Caucasian-associated cluster contained about 81% of the roughly 360 genotyped donors.

Overall study results and limits: Being productive about 90% or about 30% of the time was typical of most TCR beta V segments in an earlier analysis. Across all donors, roughly uniform sequencing depth was an assumption of the presence/absence analyses.

J was trimmed by 3 bases and V by 11 bases; bases with no gene match: 8. This CDR3 is built from 15 residues. CDR1 is LNHDA and CDR2 is SQIVND in the germline V gene (reference sequence). Concerning this clone: Its antigen is not identified.

Vbeta (60) and Jbeta (13) primers were used in the PCR. Profiled with immunoSEQ multiplex PCR; TCRdb holds only in-frame clones, not every one. The sample carries approximately 140,000 clones, 70% to 90% recorded once. The chain uses TRBV19 and TRBJ1-5; 12 nucleotides agree with TRBD1. Material: PBMCs. The receptor comes from a woman aged 40-49 years in good health and CMV-seronegative. CDR3: CAVEGQGAFNQPQHF. Here the CDR3 DNA reads TGTGCCGTGGAGGGACAGGGGGCGTTCAATCAGCCCCAGCATTTT.